The T cell receptor beta chain under discussion was sequenced for a study of cytomegalovirus exposure and HLA in healthy donors. General study results and limits: An analysis was carried out later, and it reportedly showed fewer N-insertions in an Asian-associated ancestry cluster than the approximately 680-donor mean.

The CDR3 spans 15 residues. Germline V CDR1 and CDR2: LGHNA, YNFKEQ. Trimming left V 4 bases short and J 2 bases short, with 14 bases between. Primers included in the PCR were 60 Vbeta and 13 Jbeta primers. Assay used: immunoSEQ multiplex PCR; TCRdb lists only in-frame clones, some missing. The data show about 130,000 clones, with around four fifths seen just once and 1.4% to 1.5% held by the top ten. Details on this clone: What it recognizes is unknown.

The source is a female donor in good health and CMV-seronegative. The V gene is TRBV4-2, the J gene TRBJ1-2; D is perhaps TRBD1 (6 bases). The specimen was PBMCs. CDR3 in amino acids: CASSRAADSNYGYTF. Here the CDR3 DNA reads TGTGCCAGCAGCCGCGCCGCGGACAGCAACTATGGCTACACCTTC.